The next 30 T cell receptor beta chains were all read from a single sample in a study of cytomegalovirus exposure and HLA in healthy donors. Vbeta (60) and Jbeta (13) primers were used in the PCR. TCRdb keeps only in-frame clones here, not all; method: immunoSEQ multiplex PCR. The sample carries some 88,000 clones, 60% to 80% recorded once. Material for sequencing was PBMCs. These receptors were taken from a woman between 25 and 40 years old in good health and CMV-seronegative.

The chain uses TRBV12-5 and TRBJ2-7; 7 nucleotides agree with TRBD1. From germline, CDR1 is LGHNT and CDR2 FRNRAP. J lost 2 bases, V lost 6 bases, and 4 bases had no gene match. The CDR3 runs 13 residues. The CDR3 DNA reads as TGTGCTAGTGGCACCGACAGGGCCTACGAGCAGTACTTC. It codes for CASGTDRAYEQYF.

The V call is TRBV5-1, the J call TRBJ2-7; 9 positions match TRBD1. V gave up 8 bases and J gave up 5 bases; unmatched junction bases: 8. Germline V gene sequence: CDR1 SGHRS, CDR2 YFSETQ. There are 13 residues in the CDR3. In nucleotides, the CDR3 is TGCGCCAGTACCGGGACAGGGCGTGACGAGCAGTACTTC. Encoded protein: CASTGTGRDEQYF.

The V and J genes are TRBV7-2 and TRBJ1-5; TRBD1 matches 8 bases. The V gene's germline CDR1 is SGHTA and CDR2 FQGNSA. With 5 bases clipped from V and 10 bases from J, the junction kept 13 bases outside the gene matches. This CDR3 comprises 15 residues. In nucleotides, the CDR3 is TGTGCCAGCAGCGTGAGACAGGGGCCAGGCGGACCCCAGCATTTT. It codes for CASSVRQGPGGPQHF.

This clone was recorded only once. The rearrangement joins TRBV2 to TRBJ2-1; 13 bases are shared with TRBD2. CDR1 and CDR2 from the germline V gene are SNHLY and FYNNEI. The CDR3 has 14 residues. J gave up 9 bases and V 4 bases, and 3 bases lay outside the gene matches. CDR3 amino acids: CASSGTSGSVEQFF. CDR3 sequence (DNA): TGTGCCAGCAGTGGGACTAGCGGGAGTGTTGAGCAGTTCTTC.

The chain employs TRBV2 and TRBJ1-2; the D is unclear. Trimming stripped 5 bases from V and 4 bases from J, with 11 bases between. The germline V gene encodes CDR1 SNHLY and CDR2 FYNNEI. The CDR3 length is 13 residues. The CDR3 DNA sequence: TGTGCCAGCAGTCTGGCGGGCCCCTATGGCTACACCTTC. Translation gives CASSLAGPYGYTF.

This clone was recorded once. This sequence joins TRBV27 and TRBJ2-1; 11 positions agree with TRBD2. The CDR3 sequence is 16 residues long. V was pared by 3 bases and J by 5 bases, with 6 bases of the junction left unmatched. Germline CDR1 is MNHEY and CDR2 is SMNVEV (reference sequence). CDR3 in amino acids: CASSLFLAGGHNEQFF. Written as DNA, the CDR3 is TGTGCCAGCAGTTTGTTCCTAGCGGGAGGACACAATGAGCAGTTCTTC.

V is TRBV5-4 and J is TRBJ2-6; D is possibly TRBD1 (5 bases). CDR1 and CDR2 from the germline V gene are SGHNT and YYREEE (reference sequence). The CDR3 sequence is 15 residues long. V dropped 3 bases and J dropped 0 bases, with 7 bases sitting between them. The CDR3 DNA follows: TGTGCCAGCAGCTATAGGGGCTCTGGGGCCAACGTCCTGACTTTC. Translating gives CASSYRGSGANVLTF.

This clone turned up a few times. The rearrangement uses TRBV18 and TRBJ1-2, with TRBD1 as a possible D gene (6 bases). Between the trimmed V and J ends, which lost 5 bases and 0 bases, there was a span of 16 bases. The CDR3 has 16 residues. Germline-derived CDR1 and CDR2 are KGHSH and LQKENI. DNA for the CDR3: TGTGCCAGCTCAACCTTGACAGGATTATCTAACTATGGCTACACCTTC. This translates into CASSTLTGLSNYGYTF.

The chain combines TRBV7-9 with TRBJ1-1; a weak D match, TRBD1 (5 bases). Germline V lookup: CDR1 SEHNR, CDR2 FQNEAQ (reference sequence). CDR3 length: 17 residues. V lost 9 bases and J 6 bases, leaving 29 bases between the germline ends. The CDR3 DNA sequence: TGTGCCAGTAGACCATCGAGGAGGGGAAAGAGGGACTCTGAAGCTTTCTTT. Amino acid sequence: CASRPSRRGKRDSEAFF.

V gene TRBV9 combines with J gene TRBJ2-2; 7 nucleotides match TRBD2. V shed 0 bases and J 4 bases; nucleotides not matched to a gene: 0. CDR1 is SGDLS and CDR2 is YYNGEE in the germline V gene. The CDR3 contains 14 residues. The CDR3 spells CASSVVAGTGELFF. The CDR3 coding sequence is TGTGCCAGCAGCGTAGTAGCGGGCACCGGGGAGCTGTTTTTT. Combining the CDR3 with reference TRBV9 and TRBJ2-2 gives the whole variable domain DSGVTQTPKHLITATGQRVTLRCSPRSGDLSVYWYQQSLDQGLQFLIQYYNGEERAKGNILERFSAQQFPDLHSELNLSSLELGDSALYFCASSVVAGTGELFFGEGSRLTVL.

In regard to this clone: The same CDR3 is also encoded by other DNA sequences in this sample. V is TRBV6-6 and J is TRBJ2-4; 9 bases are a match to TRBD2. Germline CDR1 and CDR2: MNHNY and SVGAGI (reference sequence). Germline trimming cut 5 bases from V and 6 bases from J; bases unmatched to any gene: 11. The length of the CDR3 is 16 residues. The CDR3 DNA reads TGTGCCAGCAGTCTTTCCAGCGGGAGGCATGTAAACATTCAGTACTTC. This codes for CASSLSSGRHVNIQYF.

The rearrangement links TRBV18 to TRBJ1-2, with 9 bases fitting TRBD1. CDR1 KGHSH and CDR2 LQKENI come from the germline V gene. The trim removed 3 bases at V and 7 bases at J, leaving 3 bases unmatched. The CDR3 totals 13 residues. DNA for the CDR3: TGTGCCAGCTCACCGTGGGACAGGGTTGGCTACACCTTC. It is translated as CASSPWDRVGYTF. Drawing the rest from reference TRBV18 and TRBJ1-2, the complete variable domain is NAGVMQNPRHLVRRRGQEARLRCSPMKGHSHVYWYRQLPEEGLKFMVYLQKENIIDESGMPKERFSAEFPKEGPSILRIQQVVRGDSAAYFCASSPWDRVGYTFGSGTRLTVV.

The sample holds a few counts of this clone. The CDR3 is CASSLDIGSGGFGYTF. The CDR3 DNA is TGTGCCAGCAGCTTGGATATCGGGTCGGGGGGGTTTGGCTACACCTTC. The gene calls are TRBV5-5 and TRBJ1-2, with D possibly TRBD1 on 5 matching bases. Trimming cost V 0 bases and J 7 bases, with 19 bases left between them. The CDR3 extends over 16 amino acids. Germline V gene data show CDR1 as SGHKS and CDR2 as YYEKEE (reference sequence).

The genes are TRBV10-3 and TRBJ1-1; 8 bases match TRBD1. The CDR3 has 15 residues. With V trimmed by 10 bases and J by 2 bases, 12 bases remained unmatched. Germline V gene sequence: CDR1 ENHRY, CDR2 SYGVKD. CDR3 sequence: CATSGTGRENTEAFF. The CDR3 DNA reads TGTGCCACCTCGGGGACAGGCCGGGAAAACACTGAAGCTTTCTTT.

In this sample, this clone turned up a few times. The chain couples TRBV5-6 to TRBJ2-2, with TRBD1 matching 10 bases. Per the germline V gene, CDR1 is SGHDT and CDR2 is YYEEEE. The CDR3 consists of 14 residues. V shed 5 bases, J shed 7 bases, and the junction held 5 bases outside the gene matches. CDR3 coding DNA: TGTGCCAGCAGGGAGACAGGGGGCTTCGGGGAGCTGTTTTTT. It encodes CASRETGGFGELFF.

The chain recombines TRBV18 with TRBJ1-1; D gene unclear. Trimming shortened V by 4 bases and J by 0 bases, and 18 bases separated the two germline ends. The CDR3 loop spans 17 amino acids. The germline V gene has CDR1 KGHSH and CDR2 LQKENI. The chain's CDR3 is CASSLTPGSTMNTEAFF. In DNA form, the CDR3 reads TGTGCCAGCTCACTGACACCGGGATCTACTATGAACACTGAAGCTTTCTTT.

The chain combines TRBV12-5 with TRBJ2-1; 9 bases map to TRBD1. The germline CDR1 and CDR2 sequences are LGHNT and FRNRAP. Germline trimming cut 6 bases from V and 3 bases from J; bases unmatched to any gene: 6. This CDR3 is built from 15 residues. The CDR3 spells CASGLPGQGYNEQFF. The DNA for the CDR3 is TGTGCTAGTGGGTTACCGGGACAGGGCTACAATGAGCAGTTCTTC. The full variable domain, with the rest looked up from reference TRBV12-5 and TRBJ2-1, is DARVTQTPRHKVTEMGQEVTMRCQPILGHNTVFWYRQTMMQGLELLAYFRNRAPLDDSGMPKDRFSAEMPDATLATLKIQPSEPRDSAVYFCASGLPGQGYNEQFFGPGTRLTVL.

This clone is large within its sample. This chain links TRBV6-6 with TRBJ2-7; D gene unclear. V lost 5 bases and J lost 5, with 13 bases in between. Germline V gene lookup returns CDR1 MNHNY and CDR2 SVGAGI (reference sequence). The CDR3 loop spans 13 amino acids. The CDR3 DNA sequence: TGTGCCAGCAGTATATGGAGTGTCAACGAGCAGTACTTC. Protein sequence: CASSIWSVNEQYF.

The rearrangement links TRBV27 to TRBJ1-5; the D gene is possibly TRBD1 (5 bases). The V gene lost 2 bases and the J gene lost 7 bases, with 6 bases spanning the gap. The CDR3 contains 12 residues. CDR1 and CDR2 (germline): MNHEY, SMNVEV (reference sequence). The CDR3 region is CASSLRGQPQHF. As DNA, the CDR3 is TGTGCCAGCAGTTTAAGGGGACAGCCCCAGCATTTT.

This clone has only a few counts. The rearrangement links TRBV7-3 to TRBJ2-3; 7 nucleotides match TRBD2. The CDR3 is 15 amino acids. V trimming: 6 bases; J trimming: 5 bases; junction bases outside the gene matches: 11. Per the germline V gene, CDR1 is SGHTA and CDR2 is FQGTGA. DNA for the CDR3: TGTGCCAGCAGTCGGGGCGGGAGTAAGGTAGATACGCAGTATTTT. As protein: CASSRGGSKVDTQYF. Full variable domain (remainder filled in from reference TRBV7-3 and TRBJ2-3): GAGVSQTPSNKVTEKGKYVELRCDPISGHTALYWYRQSLGQGPEFLIYFQGTGAADDSGLPNDRFFAVRPEGSVSTLKIQRTERGDSAVYLCASSRGGSKVDTQYFGPGTRLTVL.

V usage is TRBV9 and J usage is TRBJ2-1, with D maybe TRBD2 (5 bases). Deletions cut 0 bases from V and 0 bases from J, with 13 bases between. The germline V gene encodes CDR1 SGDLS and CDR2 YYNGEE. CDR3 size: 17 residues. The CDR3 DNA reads TGTGCCAGCAGCGTAGCTGGGCTAGCTCCCTCCTACAATGAGCAGTTCTTC. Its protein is CASSVAGLAPSYNEQFF.

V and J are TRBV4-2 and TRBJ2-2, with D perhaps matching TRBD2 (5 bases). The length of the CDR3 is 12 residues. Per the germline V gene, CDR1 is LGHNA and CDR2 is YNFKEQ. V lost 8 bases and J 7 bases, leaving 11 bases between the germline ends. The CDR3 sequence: CASENSVGELFF. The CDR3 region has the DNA TGTGCCAGCGAAAATAGCGTCGGGGAGCTGTTTTTT.

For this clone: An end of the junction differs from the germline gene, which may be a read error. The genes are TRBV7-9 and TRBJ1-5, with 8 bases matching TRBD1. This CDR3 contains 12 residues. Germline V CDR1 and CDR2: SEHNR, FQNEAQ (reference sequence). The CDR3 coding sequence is TGTTCCAGCAACAGGGGGGATCAGCCCCAGCATTTT. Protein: CSSNRGDQPQHF.

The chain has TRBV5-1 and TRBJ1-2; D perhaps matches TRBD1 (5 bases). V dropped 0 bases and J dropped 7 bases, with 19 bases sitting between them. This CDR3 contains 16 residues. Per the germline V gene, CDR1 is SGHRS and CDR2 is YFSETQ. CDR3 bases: TGCGCCAGCAGCTTGGTAGGCTCAGGGCCTCCTATTGGCTACACCTTC. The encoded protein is CASSLVGSGPPIGYTF.

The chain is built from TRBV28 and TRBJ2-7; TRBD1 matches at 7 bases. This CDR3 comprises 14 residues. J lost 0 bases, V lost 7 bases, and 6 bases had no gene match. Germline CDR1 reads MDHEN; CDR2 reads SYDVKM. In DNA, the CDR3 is TGTGCCAGCAAAGAAGGGGGCTCCTCCTACGAGCAGTACTTC. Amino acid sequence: CASKEGGSSYEQYF. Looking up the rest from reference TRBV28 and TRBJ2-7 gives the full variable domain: DVKVTQSSRYLVKRTGEKVFLECVQDMDHENMFWYRQDPGLGLRLIYFSYDVKMKEKGDIPEGYSVSREKKERFSLILESASTNQTSMYLCASKEGGSSYEQYFGPGTRLTVT.

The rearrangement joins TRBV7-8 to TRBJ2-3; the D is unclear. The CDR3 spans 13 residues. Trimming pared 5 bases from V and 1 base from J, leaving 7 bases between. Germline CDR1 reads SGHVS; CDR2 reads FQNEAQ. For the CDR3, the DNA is TGTGCCAGCAGCCTAGGGCGCACAGATACGCAGTATTTT. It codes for CASSLGRTDTQYF.

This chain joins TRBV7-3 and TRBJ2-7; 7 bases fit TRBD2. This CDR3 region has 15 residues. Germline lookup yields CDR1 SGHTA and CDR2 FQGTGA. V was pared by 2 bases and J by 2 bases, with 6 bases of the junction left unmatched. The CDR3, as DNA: TGTGCCAGCAGCTTAGACGGGAGGATACCCTACGAGCAGTACTTC. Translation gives CASSLDGRIPYEQYF.

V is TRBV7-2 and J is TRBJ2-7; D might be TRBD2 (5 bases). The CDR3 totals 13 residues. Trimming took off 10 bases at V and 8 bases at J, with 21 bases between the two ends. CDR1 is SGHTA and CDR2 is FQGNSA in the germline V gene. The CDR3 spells CATRNVGSEKQYF. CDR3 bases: TGTGCCACCCGAAATGTCGGTAGCGAGAAGCAGTACTTC.

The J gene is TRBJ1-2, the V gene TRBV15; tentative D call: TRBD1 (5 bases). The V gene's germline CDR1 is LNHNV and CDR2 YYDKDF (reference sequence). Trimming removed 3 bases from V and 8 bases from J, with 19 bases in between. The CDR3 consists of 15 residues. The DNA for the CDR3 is TGTGCCACCAGCAGGGGGGGACCGAGCCTTGGGGGCTACACCTTC. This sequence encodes CATSRGGPSLGGYTF.

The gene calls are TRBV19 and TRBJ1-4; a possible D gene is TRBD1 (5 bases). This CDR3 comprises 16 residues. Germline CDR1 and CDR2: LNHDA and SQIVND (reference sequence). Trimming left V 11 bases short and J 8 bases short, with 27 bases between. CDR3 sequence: CAACRSGEPRQEKLFF. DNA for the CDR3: TGTGCCGCATGTCGTTCGGGGGAACCTCGACAGGAAAAACTGTTTTTT.